The rows below give T cell receptor beta chains drawn from one sample of a study of blood T cells in healthy people across ages. TCRdb analysed the 5' RACE reads with MiXCR anew, one entry per CDR3 protein. The repertoire holds 1,500,000 or so distinct CDR3 sequences, roughly 60% seen once, with 6.7% in the top ten. What was sequenced was blood. The receptors come from a young man in good health. Each CDR3 is given with its conserved first and last residue. Each record gives: clone size, J gene, D gene, V gene, CDR3 DNA, CDR3 protein. D genes are given only for firm matches. Some rows have no size entry. The others give once, few or many, or a class for an expanded clone.

few TRBJ2-1 - TRBV4-2 TGTGCCAGCAGCCAAGGACCGGGAGCAAATGAGCAGTTCTTC CASSQGPGANEQFF
- TRBJ2-1 - TRBV5-1 TGCGCCAGCAGCTTGGTTGGGGATGGCTACAATGAGCAGTTCTTC CASSLVGDGYNEQFF
- TRBJ1-1 - TRBV2 TGTGCCAAAAAAGGGGCAGGGCTGAACACTGAAGCTTTCTTT CAKKGAGLNTEAFF
- TRBJ2-7 - TRBV2 TGTGCCAGCAGTGAAGAGCCAACGTCGGGAGCCTTATTCTACGAGCAGTACTTC CASSEEPTSGALFYEQYF
few TRBJ2-7 - TRBV7-6 TGTGCCAGCAGCTTAGAAGTCGGGGCGGACGAGCAGTACTTC CASSLEVGADEQYF
once TRBJ1-2 TRBD1 TRBV20-1 TGCAGTGCTAGATGGGGACAGGGCCTTAACTATGGCTACACCTTC CSARWGQGLNYGYTF
few TRBJ2-3 - TRBV5-1 TGCGCCAGCAGCTTGGCCGGGGTGGAATATACGCAGTATTTT CASSLAGVEYTQYF
- TRBJ2-1 TRBD2 TRBV10-3 TGTGCCACCACCGGGACTAGCGGGAGGAATGAGCAGTTCTTC CATTGTSGRNEQFF
- TRBJ2-7 - TRBV2 TGTGCCAGCATCGAGAGGTGGGACTCCTCCTACGAGCAGTACTTC CASIERWDSSYEQYF
- TRBJ2-7 - TRBV29-1 TGCAGCGTTACGGGATGGGGAACAAACGAGCAGTACTTC CSVTGWGTNEQYF
once TRBJ2-7 TRBD1 TRBV14 TGTGCCAGCAGCGCCCCGGGACAGTACTACGAGCAGTACTTC CASSAPGQYYEQYF
- TRBJ2-5 TRBD2 TRBV5-1 TGCGCCAGCAGCTTTAGCGGGATGGTCTATGAGCAGTACTTC CASSFSGMVYEQYF
- TRBJ2-7 TRBD2 TRBV20-1 TGCAGTGCTGCGCACCCCCTAGGACTAGGGAGCTACGAGCAGTACTTC CSAAHPLGLGSYEQYF
- TRBJ2-3 - TRBV20-1 TGCAGTGCTACTTGGGGGGAAACTAGCACAGATACGCAGTATTTT CSATWGETSTDTQYF
few TRBJ2-7 TRBD2 TRBV12-3/TRBV12-4 TGTGCCAGCAGTTTCCAGACTAGCTTCTCCTACGAGCAGTACTTC CASSFQTSFSYEQYF
- TRBJ1-2 - TRBV29-1 TGCAGCGTTGTTGGTATAGGGGTCTATGGCTACACCTTC CSVVGIGVYGYTF
few TRBJ2-5 TRBD1 TRBV11-2 TGTGCCAGCAGCGGCGCTCGGGACAGGGCAGAGACCCAGTACTTC CASSGARDRAETQYF
- TRBJ2-3 - TRBV7-9 TGTGCCAGCAGCTTCAGCCGACTCTCCACAGATACGCAGTATTTT CASSFSRLSTDTQYF
many TRBJ1-1 - TRBV4-2 TGTGCCAGCAGCCAAGCACAGGGTGGAAGCACTGAAGCTTTCTTT CASSQAQGGSTEAFF
- TRBJ2-5 - TRBV29-1 TGCAGCGTTGAAGTGGAGTCCGGGCGGTGGGAGACCCAGTACTTC CSVEVESGRWETQYF
once TRBJ2-3 - TRBV11-2 TGTGCCATCAGCTGGGACTTTAACACAGATACGCAGTATTTT CAISWDFNTDTQYF
- TRBJ2-1 TRBD2 TRBV3-1 TGTGCCAGCAGCCCACCCTTGCTAGCGGGAGTAGGGAATGAGCAGTTCTTC CASSPPLLAGVGNEQFF
- TRBJ1-4 TRBD1 TRBV29-1 TGCAGCGTACAGGGGTCTAATGAAAAACTGTTTTTT CSVQGSNEKLFF
- TRBJ1-5 - TRBV21-1 TGTGCCAGCGGGGGGAACAGGGATGGGTGCCAGCCCCAGCATTTT CASGGNRDGCQPQHF
- TRBJ2-5 TRBD2 TRBV20-1 TGCAGTGCTAGGGACCCAGGGAGGGCCCGGGGAAAGACCCAGTACTTC CSARDPGRARGKTQYF
- TRBJ2-5 - TRBV4-2 TGTGCCAGCAGCCGAGTGAACGGGGAGACCCAGTACTTC CASSRVNGETQYF
- TRBJ2-4 TRBD1 TRBV3-1 TGTGCCAGCAGCCAAGGACAGGACAGGCGGTACTTC CASSQGQDRRYF
- TRBJ2-7 - TRBV6-1 TGTGCCAGCAGTGATGATTGGGTAACTGGCTACGGGCAGTACTTC CASSDDWVTGYGQYF
- TRBJ2-5 TRBD2 TRBV12-3/TRBV12-4 TGTGCCAGCAGTTTAGGGCTAGCGGGGGGCCCGCAGTACTTC CASSLGLAGGPQYF
few TRBJ2-7 - TRBV5-6 TGTGCCAGCAGCACAAGACACTTCTACGAGCAGTACTTC CASSTRHFYEQYF
- TRBJ1-6 TRBD1 TRBV25-1 TGTGCCAGCAGTGGCAGACAGGGCTTGGCGTATAATTCACCCCTCCACTTT CASSGRQGLAYNSPLHF
- TRBJ1-5 - TRBV7-2 TGTGCCAGCAGCTCGGGGAACGTAGGACAGCCCCAGCATTTT CASSSGNVGQPQHF
- TRBJ2-3 - TRBV4-1 TGCGCCAGCAGCCAAACGAATACAGGGCTGGATACGCAGTATTTT CASSQTNTGLDTQYF
few TRBJ1-2 - TRBV12-3/TRBV12-4 TGTGCCAGCGAAAAAGGGCCTGGATTTATGGTTCCCTATGGCTACACCTTC CASEKGPGFMVPYGYTF
- TRBJ2-7 TRBD2 TRBV20-1 TGCAGTGCTAGAGATGATGGGCTAGCGGGAGTGGGTGAGCAGTACTTC CSARDDGLAGVGEQYF
- TRBJ1-2 - TRBV4-1 TGCGCCAGCAGCCAAGATCAGTATAACTATGGCTACACCTTC CASSQDQYNYGYTF
once TRBJ2-7 TRBD1 TRBV20-1 TGCAGTGCAAGGGACAGCTCTCCGGCTAGGGTGCAGTACTTC CSARDSSPARVQYF
few TRBJ1-6 - TRBV20-1 TGCAGTGCTAGCCGGGACGCCAATTCACCCCTCCACTTT CSASRDANSPLHF
- TRBJ2-7 - TRBV21-1 TGTGCCAGCAGCAAAGGGCTAGCGGGAGGGCCATCAGATGAGCAGTACTTC CASSKGLAGGPSDEQYF
- TRBJ2-5 - TRBV7-2 TGTGCCAGCGGACAAACCTTAGCGGAAGAGACCCAGTACTTC CASGQTLAEETQYF
- TRBJ2-5 TRBD1 TRBV9 TGTGCCAGCAGCACCGGACAGGGGGACTACTACAATGAGCAGTACTTC CASSTGQGDYYNEQYF
- TRBJ1-1 - TRBV15 TGTGCCACCAGCACTGACGACATGGGGAAAAAAGCTTTCTTT CATSTDDMGKKAFF
- TRBJ2-7 - TRBV6-5 TGTGCCAGCAGTTACTCGCCAGGGAAAAGCTCCTACGAGCAGTACTTC CASSYSPGKSSYEQYF